At least ten counts were recorded for the clone carrying this TCR beta chain. This sample's time point: blood at routine non-recurrence follow-up after resection. Whole RNA from tumor, nontumor lung or frozen PBMC was sequenced unsorted. This sample was included in a study of spatial heterogeneity in lung cancer. Across the whole study: Follow-up PBMC specimens underwent sequencing when available; their median timing was about 2 years after resection.

This CDR3 comprises 16 residues. V trimming: 3 bases; J trimming: 3 bases; junction bases outside the gene matches: 6. CDR1 is SNHLY, CDR2 FYNNEI, per germline. One entry per CDR3 protein, called by TCRdb with MiXCR from the 5' RACE reads. The table lists roughly 110,000 distinct CDR3 sequences, approximately 11% of them singletons. The sequence was collected from a female donor with early-stage non-small cell lung cancer. Here the sequenced sample was PBMCs, taken at follow-up. The J gene is TRBJ1-4, the V gene TRBV2; TRBD1 matches at 8 bases. CDR3 protein: CASSDRGRLANEKLFF. The CDR3 DNA reads as TGTGCCAGCAGTGACAGGGGGCGCTTGGCTAATGAAAAACTGTTTTTT.